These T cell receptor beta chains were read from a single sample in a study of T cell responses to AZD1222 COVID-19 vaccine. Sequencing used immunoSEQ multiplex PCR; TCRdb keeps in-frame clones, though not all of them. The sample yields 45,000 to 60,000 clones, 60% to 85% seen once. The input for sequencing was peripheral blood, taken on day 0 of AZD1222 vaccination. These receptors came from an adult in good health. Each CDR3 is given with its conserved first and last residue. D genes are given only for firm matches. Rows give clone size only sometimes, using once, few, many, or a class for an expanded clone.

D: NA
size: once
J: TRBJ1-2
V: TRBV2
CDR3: CASSEAAAGAARGYTF
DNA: TGTGCCAGCAGTGAAGCGGCCGCAGGAGCCGCGCGGGGCTACACCTTC

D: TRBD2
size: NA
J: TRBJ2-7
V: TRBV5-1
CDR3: CASSLEGLVYEQYF
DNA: TGCGCCAGCAGCTTGGAAGGACTAGTCTACGAGCAGTACTTC

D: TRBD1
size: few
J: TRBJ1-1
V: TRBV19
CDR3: CASTPTTGGNGNTEAFF
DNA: TGTGCCAGTACACCTACCACAGGGGGCAATGGGAACACTGAAGCTTTCTTT

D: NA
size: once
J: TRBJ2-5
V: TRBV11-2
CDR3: CASSLGAHPQETQYF
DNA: TGTGCCAGCAGCTTAGGGGCCCACCCCCAAGAGACCCAGTACTTC

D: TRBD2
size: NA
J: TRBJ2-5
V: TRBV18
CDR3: CASSPSSGQETQYF
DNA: TGTGCCAGCTCACCATCTAGCGGACAAGAGACCCAGTACTTC

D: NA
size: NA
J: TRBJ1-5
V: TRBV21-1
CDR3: CASHPGVRGRGQPQHF
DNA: TGTGCCAGCCACCCCGGTGTCAGGGGGCGCGGTCAGCCCCAGCATTTT

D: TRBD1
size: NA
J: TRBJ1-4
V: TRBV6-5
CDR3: CASRGTATNEKLFF
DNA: TGTGCCAGCCGAGGGACAGCAACTAATGAAAAACTGTTTTTT

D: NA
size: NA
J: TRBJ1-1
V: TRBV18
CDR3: CASSTQGSPYVGEAFF
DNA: TGTGCCAGCTCAACGCAGGGGTCCCCTTATGTTGGTGAAGCTTTCTTT

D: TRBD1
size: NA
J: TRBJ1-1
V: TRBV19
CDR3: CASSMGIGQGEFEAFF
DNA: TGTGCCAGTAGTATGGGAATCGGACAGGGGGAATTTGAAGCTTTCTTT

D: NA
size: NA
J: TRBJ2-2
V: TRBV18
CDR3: CASSPVVPGLNTGELFF
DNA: TGTGCCAGCTCACCAGTCGTTCCCGGTCTTAACACCGGGGAGCTGTTTTTT

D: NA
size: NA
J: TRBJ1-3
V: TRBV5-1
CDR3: CASSLDSSGNTIYF
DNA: TGCGCCAGCAGCTTGGACAGCTCTGGAAACACCATATATTTT

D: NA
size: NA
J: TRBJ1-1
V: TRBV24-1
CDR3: CATSVGGLNTEAFF
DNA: TGTGCCACCAGTGTTGGGGGTTTGAACACTGAAGCTTTCTTT

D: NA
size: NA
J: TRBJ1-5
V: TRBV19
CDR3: CASSSDGDQPQHF
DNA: TGTGCCAGTAGTTCGGACGGGGATCAGCCCCAGCATTTT

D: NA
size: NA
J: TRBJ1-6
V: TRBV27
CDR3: CASSTQQVLRDSPLHF
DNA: TGTGCCAGCAGTACCCAACAGGTCCTGAGGGATTCACCCCTCCACTTT

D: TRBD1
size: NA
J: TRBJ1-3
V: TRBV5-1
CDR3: CASSYTGVGSGNTIYF
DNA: TGCGCCAGCAGCTACACAGGGGTGGGTTCTGGAAACACCATATATTTT

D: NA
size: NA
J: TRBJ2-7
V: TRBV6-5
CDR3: CASSYSGTYVGEQYF
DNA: TGTGCCAGCAGTTACTCCGGGACCTACGTAGGGGAGCAGTACTTC

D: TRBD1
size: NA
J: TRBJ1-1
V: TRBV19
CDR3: CASSIGGAGGTEAFF
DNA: TGTGCCAGTAGTATCGGCGGCGCAGGGGGCACTGAAGCTTTCTTT

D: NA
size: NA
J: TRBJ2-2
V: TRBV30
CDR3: CAWADRSGELFF
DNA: TGTGCCTGGGCAGACCGTTCCGGGGAGCTGTTTTTT

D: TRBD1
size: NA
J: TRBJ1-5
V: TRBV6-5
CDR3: CASSWDSQKFRQPQHF
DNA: TGTGCCAGCAGTTGGGACAGCCAGAAGTTTCGTCAGCCCCAGCATTTT

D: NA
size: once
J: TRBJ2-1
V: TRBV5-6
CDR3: CASSLAGGGWSYNEQFF
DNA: TGTGCCAGCAGCTTGGCAGGGGGAGGGTGGTCCTACAATGAGCAGTTCTTC

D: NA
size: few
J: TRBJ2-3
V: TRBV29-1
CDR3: CSVADYRLPSTDTQYF
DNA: TGCAGCGTTGCGGACTACCGTCTTCCTAGCACAGATACGCAGTATTTT

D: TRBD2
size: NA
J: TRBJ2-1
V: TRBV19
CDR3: CASKSGGLSYNEQFF
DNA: TGTGCCAGTAAAAGCGGGGGGCTCTCCTACAATGAGCAGTTCTTC

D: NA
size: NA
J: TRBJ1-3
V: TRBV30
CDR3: CAWSRPGTSGNTIYF
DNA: TGTGCCTGGAGCCGACCGGGCACCTCTGGAAACACCATATATTTT

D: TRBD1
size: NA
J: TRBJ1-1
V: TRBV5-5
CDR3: CASRGGQGANTEAFF
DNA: TGTGCCAGCAGGGGTGGACAGGGGGCAAACACTGAAGCTTTCTTT

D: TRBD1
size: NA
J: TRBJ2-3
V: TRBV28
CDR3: CASSLRQGIVADTQYF
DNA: TGTGCCAGCAGTTTGAGACAGGGGATCGTGGCAGATACGCAGTATTTT

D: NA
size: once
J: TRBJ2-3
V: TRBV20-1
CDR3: CSAAGVDTQYF
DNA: TGCAGTGCGGCAGGGGTAGATACGCAGTATTTT

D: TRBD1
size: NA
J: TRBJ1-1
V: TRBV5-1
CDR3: CASSPGQGAEAFF
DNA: TGCGCCAGCAGCCCAGGACAGGGGGCTGAAGCTTTCTTT

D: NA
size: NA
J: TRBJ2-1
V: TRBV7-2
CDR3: CASSLVVGADEQFF
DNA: TGTGCCAGCAGCTTAGTTGTGGGGGCAGATGAGCAGTTCTTC

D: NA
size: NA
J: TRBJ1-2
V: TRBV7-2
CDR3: CASSPGMGSYGYTF
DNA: TGTGCCAGCAGCCCAGGGATGGGGAGCTATGGCTACACCTTC

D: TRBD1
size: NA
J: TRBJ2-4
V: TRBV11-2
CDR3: CASSRTGINIQYF
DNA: TGTGCCAGCAGCAGGACAGGGATAAACATTCAGTACTTC

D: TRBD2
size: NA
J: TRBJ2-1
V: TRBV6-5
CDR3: CASSTSGYNEQFF
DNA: TGTGCCAGCAGCACTAGCGGCTACAATGAGCAGTTCTTC

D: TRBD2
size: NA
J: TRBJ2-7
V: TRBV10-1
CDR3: CASSDSGNLYEQYF
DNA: TGCGCCAGCAGTGATAGCGGGAATCTCTACGAGCAGTACTTC

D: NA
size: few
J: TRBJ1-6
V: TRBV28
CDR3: CASSPGGSNSPLHF
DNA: TGTGCCAGCAGCCCGGGAGGCAGCAATTCACCCCTCCACTTT

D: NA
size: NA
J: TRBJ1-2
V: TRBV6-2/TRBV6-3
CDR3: CASSSGNGYTF
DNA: TGTGCCAGCAGTTCAGGGAATGGCTACACCTTC

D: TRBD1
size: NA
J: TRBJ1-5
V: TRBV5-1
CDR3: CASSLTGTGGNQPQHF
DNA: TGCGCCAGCAGCTTGACAGGGACAGGGGGCAATCAGCCCCAGCATTTT